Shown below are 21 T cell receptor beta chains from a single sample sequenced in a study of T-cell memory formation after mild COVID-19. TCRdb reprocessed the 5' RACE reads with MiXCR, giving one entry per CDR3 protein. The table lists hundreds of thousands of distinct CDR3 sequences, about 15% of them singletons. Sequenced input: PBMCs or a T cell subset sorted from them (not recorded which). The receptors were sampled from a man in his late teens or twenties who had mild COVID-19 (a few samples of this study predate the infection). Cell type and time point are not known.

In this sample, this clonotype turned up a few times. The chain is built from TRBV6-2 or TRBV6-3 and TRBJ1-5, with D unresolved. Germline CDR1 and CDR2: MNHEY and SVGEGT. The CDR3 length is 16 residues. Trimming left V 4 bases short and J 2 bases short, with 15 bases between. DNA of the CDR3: TGTGCCAGCAGTTCTCAGCGCCACTGGGGCAATCAGCCCCAGCATTTT. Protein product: CASSSQRHWGNQPQHF.

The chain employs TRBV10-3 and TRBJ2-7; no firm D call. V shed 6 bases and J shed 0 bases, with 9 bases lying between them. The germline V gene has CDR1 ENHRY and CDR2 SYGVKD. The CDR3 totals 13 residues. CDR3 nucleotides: TGTGCCATCAGAGAACCGGACTCCTACGAGCAGTACTTC. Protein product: CAIREPDSYEQYF.

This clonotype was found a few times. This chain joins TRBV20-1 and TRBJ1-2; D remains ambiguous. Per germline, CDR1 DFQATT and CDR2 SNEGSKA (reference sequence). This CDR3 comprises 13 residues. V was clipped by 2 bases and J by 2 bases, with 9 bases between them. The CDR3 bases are TGCAGTGCTAGAAACGGCTTCAACTATGGCTACACCTTC. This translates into CSARNGFNYGYTF.

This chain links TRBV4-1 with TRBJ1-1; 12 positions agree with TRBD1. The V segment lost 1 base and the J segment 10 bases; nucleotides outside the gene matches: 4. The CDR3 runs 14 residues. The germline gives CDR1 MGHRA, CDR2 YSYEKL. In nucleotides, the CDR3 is TGCGCCAGCAGCCAAGTGGGGACAGGGGGCATAGCTTTCTTT. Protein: CASSQVGTGGIAFF.

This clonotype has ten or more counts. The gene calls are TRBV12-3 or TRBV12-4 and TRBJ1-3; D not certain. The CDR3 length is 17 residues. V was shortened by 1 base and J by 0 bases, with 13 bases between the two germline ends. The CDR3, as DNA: TGTGCCAGCAGTTTAGGGGGTCACCTGTTCTCTGGAAACACCATATATTTT. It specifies CASSLGGHLFSGNTIYF.

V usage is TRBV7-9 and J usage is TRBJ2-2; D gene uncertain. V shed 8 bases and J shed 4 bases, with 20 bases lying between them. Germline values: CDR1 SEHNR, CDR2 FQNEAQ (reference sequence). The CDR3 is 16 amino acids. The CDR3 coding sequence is TGTGCCAGCGGCTCCGACCGGTGGGGTAGCACCGGGGAGCTGTTTTTT. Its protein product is CASGSDRWGSTGELFF.

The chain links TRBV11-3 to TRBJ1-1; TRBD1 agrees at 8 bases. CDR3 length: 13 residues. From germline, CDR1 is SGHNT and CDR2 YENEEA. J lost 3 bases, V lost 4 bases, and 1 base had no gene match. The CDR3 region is CASSSGGHTEAFF. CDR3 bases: TGTGCCAGCAGCTCAGGGGGCCACACTGAAGCTTTCTTT.

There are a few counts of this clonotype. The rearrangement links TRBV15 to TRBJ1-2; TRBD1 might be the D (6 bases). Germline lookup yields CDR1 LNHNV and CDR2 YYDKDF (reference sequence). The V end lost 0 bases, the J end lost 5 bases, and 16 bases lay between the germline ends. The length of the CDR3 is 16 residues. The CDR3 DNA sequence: TGTGCCACCAGCAGAGATCTAGGGGACACCTGGTATGGCTACACCTTC. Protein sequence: CATSRDLGDTWYGYTF.

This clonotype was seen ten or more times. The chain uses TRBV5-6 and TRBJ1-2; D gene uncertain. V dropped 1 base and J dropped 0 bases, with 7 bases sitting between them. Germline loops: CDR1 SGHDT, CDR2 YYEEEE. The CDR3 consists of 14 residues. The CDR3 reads CASSLYGANYGYTF. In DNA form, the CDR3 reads TGTGCCAGCAGCTTGTACGGGGCTAACTATGGCTACACCTTC.

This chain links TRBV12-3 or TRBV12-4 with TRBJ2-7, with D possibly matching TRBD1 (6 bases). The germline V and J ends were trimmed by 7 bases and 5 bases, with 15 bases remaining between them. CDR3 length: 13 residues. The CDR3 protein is CASTLTGIHEQYF. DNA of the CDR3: TGTGCCAGCACCCTTACAGGGATCCACGAGCAGTACTTC.

The CDR3 sequence: CSASPGGGNQPQHF. CDR3 DNA sequence: TGCAGTGCTAGTCCCGGAGGAGGGAATCAGCCCCAGCATTTT. The V gene is TRBV20-1, the J gene TRBJ1-5; D is ambiguous. Germline V gene sequence: CDR1 DFQATT, CDR2 SNEGSKA (reference sequence). This CDR3 is built from 14 residues. The V and J ends lost 3 bases and 4 bases respectively, with 13 bases between them.

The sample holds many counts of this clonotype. CDR3 loop: CASSQAGGPADTQYF. CDR3 sequence (DNA): TGTGCCAGCAGCCAAGCGGGGGGGCCTGCAGATACGCAGTATTTT. The chain combines TRBV3-1 with TRBJ2-3, with 8 nucleotides matching TRBD2. The ends lost 1 base at V and 4 bases at J; junction bases unmatched: 4. CDR1 LGHDT and CDR2 YNNKEL come from the germline V gene (reference sequence). This CDR3 is 15 amino acids long.

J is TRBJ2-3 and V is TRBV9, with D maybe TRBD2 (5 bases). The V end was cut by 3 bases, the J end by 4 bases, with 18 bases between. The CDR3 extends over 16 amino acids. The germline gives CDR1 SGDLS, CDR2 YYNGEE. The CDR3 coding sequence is TGTGCCAGCAGCGACAGAACGGGGAATGCTGCAGATACGCAGTATTTT. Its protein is CASSDRTGNAADTQYF.

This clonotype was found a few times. Here the CDR3 DNA reads TGTGCCAGCAGCGCGGACCCTGGGAACACTGAAGCTTTCTTT. Encoded protein: CASSADPGNTEAFF. The chain recombines TRBV9 with TRBJ1-1, with unresolved D. CDR3 length: 14 residues. V lost 3 bases and J 1 base, leaving 10 bases between the germline ends. Germline CDR1 is SGDLS and CDR2 is YYNGEE. The full variable domain, with the rest looked up from reference TRBV9 and TRBJ1-1, is DSGVTQTPKHLITATGQRVTLRCSPRSGDLSVYWYQQSLDQGLQFLIQYYNGEERAKGNILERFSAQQFPDLHSELNLSSLELGDSALYFCASSADPGNTEAFFGQGTRLTVV.

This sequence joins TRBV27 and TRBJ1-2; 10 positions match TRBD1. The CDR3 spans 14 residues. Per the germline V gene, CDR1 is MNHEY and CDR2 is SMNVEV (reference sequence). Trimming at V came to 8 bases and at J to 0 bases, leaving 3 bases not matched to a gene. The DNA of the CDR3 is TGTGCCAGCGGACAGGGGGTACCTAACTATGGCTACACCTTC. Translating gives CASGQGVPNYGYTF.

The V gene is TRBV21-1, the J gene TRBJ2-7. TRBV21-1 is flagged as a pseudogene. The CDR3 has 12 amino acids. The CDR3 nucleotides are TGTGCCAGCAGCAATACGTCCTACGAGCAGTACGTC. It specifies CASSNTSYEQYV.

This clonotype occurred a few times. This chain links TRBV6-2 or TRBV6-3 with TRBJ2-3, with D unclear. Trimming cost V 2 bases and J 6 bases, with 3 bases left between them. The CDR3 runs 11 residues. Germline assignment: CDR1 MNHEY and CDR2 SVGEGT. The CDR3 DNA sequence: TGTGCCAGCAGTTACGATGATACGCAGTATTTT. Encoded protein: CASSYDDTQYF.

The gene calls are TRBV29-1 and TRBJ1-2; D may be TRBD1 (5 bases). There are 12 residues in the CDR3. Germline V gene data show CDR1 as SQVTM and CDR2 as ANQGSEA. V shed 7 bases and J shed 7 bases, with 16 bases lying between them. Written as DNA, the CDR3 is TGCAGCGGATCGGACACGCCGGCTGGCTACACCTTC. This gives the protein CSGSDTPAGYTF.

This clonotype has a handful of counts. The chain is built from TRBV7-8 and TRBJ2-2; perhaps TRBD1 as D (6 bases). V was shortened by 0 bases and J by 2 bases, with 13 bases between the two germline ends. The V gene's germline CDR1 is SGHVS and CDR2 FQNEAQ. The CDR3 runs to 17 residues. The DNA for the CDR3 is TGTGCCAGCAGCTTAGCGATTGGCAGGGGAAACACCGGGGAGCTGTTTTTT. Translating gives CASSLAIGRGNTGELFF.

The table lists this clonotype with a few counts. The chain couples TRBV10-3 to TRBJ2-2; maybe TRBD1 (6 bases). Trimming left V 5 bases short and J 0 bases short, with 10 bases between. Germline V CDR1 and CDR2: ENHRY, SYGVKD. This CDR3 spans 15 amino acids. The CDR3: CAISSGTTNTGELFF. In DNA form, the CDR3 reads TGTGCCATCAGTTCCGGGACAACGAACACCGGGGAGCTGTTTTTT.

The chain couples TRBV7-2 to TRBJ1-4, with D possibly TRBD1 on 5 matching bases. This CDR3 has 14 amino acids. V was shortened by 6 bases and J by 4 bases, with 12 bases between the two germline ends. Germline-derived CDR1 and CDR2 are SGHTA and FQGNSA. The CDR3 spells CASSLDTLNEKLFF. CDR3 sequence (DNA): TGTGCCAGCAGTTTGGACACCCTTAATGAAAAACTGTTTTTT.